Listed below are T cell receptor beta chains from one sample, sequenced in a study of blood T cell repertoires in COVID-19. The protocol was immunoSEQ multiplex PCR, while the TCRdb copy is restricted to in-frame clones and leaves out a portion. The table shows a few hundred thousand clones, with 86% occurring only once. The sequencing sample was made of peripheral blood. The receptors shown here come from a woman aged 50 to 65 with acute or convalescent COVID-19. Each CDR3 is given with its conserved first and last residue. Fields, in order: clone size, D gene, J gene, V gene, CDR3 protein, CDR3 DNA. A D gene is named only where the DNA matches it firmly. For some rows the clone size is stated as once, few or many, or as a class when expanded; others skip it.

size: .
D: TRBD2
J: TRBJ2-1
V: TRBV25-1
CDR3: CASIPPGLADNEQFF
DNA: TGTGCCAGCATTCCCCCGGGACTAGCGGATAATGAGCAGTTCTTC

size: .
D: .
J: TRBJ1-2
V: TRBV9
CDR3: CASSVRTAPSVGYGYTF
DNA: TGTGCCAGCAGCGTAAGAACAGCTCCCTCGGTCGGCTATGGCTACACCTTC

size: .
D: TRBD2
J: TRBJ2-1
V: TRBV19
CDR3: CASSISSGSHYNEQFF
DNA: TGTGCCAGTAGTATCTCGAGCGGGAGCCACTACAATGAGCAGTTCTTC

size: few
D: .
J: TRBJ1-1
V: TRBV19
CDR3: CASYYRQDTEAFF
DNA: TGTGCCAGTTATTACCGACAGGACACTGAAGCTTTCTTT

size: .
D: TRBD1
J: TRBJ1-6
V: TRBV28
CDR3: CASSPGTGSTPLHF
DNA: TGTGCCAGCAGTCCCGGGACAGGGTCGACACCCCTCCACTTT

size: .
D: TRBD2
J: TRBJ2-5
V: TRBV29-1
CDR3: CSLAGQAETQYF
DNA: TGCAGCTTAGCGGGTCAGGCGGAGACCCAGTACTTC

size: .
D: TRBD2
J: TRBJ2-3
V: TRBV19
CDR3: CASSLGLAGATDTQYF
DNA: TGTGCCAGTAGCCTGGGACTAGCGGGAGCGACAGATACGCAGTATTTT

size: .
D: .
J: TRBJ1-5
V: TRBV2
CDR3: CACRRGGLDGQPQHF
DNA: TGTGCCTGTCGGAGAGGAGGGTTGGATGGGCAGCCCCAGCATTTT

size: .
D: .
J: TRBJ2-2
V: TRBV29-1
CDR3: CSVAGLLDTGELFF
DNA: TGCAGCGTTGCGGGACTTCTCGATACCGGGGAGCTGTTTTTT

size: .
D: .
J: TRBJ2-7
V: TRBV5-1
CDR3: CASSPDGHSTYEQYF
DNA: TGCGCCAGCAGCCCGGATGGACACTCTACCTACGAGCAGTACTTC

size: .
D: .
J: TRBJ1-2
V: TRBV6-5
CDR3: CASKSPPDGYTF
DNA: TGTGCCAGCAAAAGCCCCCCTGATGGCTACACCTTC

size: .
D: TRBD2
J: TRBJ2-5
V: TRBV4-1
CDR3: CASSPPGLAGQETQYF
DNA: TGCGCCAGCAGCCCTCCGGGACTAGCGGGGCAAGAGACCCAGTACTTC

size: few
D: .
J: TRBJ1-5
V: TRBV15
CDR3: CATIPGSRRPQHF
DNA: TGTGCCACCATCCCGGGTAGCCGGCGGCCCCAGCATTTT

size: .
D: .
J: TRBJ2-7
V: TRBV7-2
CDR3: CASSLDSQGTYEQYF
DNA: TGTGCCAGCAGCTTAGATTCTCAGGGAACCTACGAGCAGTACTTC

size: .
D: .
J: TRBJ1-1
V: TRBV2
CDR3: CASSGPVRSLNTEAFF
DNA: TGTGCCAGCAGTGGCCCGGTACGGAGTCTAAACACTGAAGCTTTCTTT

size: .
D: .
J: TRBJ1-4
V: TRBV24-1
CDR3: CATSDPRGGENEKLFF
DNA: TGTGCCACCAGTGATCCGAGGGGGGGTGAAAATGAAAAACTGTTTTTT

size: once
D: TRBD2
J: TRBJ2-3
V: TRBV7-3
CDR3: CASRPAGATGDTQYF
DNA: TGTGCCAGCAGGCCGGCGGGAGCCACCGGAGATACGCAGTATTTT

size: .
D: TRBD1
J: TRBJ1-4
V: TRBV4-1
CDR3: CASTQGQGNEKLFF
DNA: TGCGCCAGCACCCAGGGACAGGGGAATGAAAAACTGTTTTTT

size: .
D: TRBD1
J: TRBJ1-2
V: TRBV5-6
CDR3: CASSGQGIGYGYTF
DNA: TGTGCCAGCAGTGGACAGGGTATCGGCTATGGCTACACCTTC

size: .
D: TRBD1
J: TRBJ2-1
V: TRBV28
CDR3: CASSSTTGGGSYNEQFF
DNA: TGTGCCAGCAGTAGCACCACAGGGGGCGGGTCCTACAATGAGCAGTTCTTC

size: few
D: .
J: TRBJ1-6
V: TRBV9
CDR3: CASSLGGISNSPLHF
DNA: TGTGCCAGCAGCCTCGGGGGTATCAGTAATTCACCCCTCCACTTT

size: .
D: TRBD2
J: TRBJ2-1
V: TRBV19
CDR3: CASIQKPGLAGYNEQFF
DNA: TGTGCCAGTATACAAAAACCGGGACTAGCGGGGTACAATGAGCAGTTCTTC

size: .
D: .
J: TRBJ2-2
V: TRBV7-2
CDR3: CASSLSGGVNTGELFF
DNA: TGTGCCAGCAGCTTAAGCGGCGGGGTTAACACCGGGGAGCTGTTTTTT

size: .
D: TRBD1
J: TRBJ2-7
V: TRBV19
CDR3: CASSIGRGQGAAYEQYF
DNA: TGTGCCAGTAGTATAGGAAGAGGACAGGGGGCCGCCTACGAGCAGTACTTC

size: .
D: TRBD2
J: TRBJ2-1
V: TRBV4-1
CDR3: CASSRGLAGAGEQFF
DNA: TGCGCCAGCAGCCGGGGGCTAGCGGGAGCTGGTGAGCAGTTCTTC

size: few
D: .
J: TRBJ2-7
V: TRBV28
CDR3: CASNGLGPYEQYF
DNA: TGTGCCAGCAATGGTCTGGGGCCCTACGAGCAGTACTTC

size: .
D: TRBD2
J: TRBJ2-3
V: TRBV5-1
CDR3: CASSLAGGGTDTQYF
DNA: TGCGCCAGCAGCCTAGCGGGAGGTGGCACAGATACGCAGTATTTT

size: .
D: .
J: TRBJ2-5
V: TRBV5-1
CDR3: CASSKGQLKETQYF
DNA: TGCGCCAGCAGCAAAGGACAGTTGAAAGAGACCCAGTACTTC

size: .
D: TRBD1
J: TRBJ2-7
V: TRBV19
CDR3: CASRPGGQSYEQYF
DNA: TGTGCCAGTAGACCAGGGGGTCAGAGCTACGAGCAGTACTTC

size: .
D: TRBD1
J: TRBJ1-6
V: TRBV6-5
CDR3: CASSYGDRVYNSPLHF
DNA: TGTGCCAGCAGTTACGGGGACAGGGTCTATAATTCACCCCTCCACTTT

size: .
D: .
J: TRBJ1-1
V: TRBV2
CDR3: CASRLEGVAFF
DNA: TGTGCCAGCCGCCTGGAGGGTGTAGCTTTCTTT

size: .
D: .
J: TRBJ2-1
V: TRBV19
CDR3: CASSIFTTHNEQFF
DNA: TGTGCCAGTAGTATTTTTACCACACACAATGAGCAGTTCTTC